These 30 T cell receptor beta chains share one sample of origin, sequenced in a study of spatial heterogeneity in lung cancer. TCRdb reprocessed the 5' RACE reads via MiXCR and lists one record per CDR3 protein. This table has about 2,300 distinct CDR3 sequences, roughly 26% appearing once. Noted time point: blood at routine non-recurrence follow-up after resection. Material: PBMCs, obtained at follow-up. The receptors were sampled from a male donor with early-stage non-small cell lung cancer.

This clonotype has more than one count but fewer than ten. This beta chain is an off-target read within a library intended for alpha chains, so its frequency means little. The chain recombines TRBV4-1 with TRBJ2-2; tentatively, D is TRBD1 or TRBD2 (5 bases each). CDR3 size: 13 residues. V was cut by 0 bases and J by 9 bases, with 8 bases left in between. From germline, CDR1 is MGHRA and CDR2 YSYEKL. The CDR3 nucleotides read TGCGCCAGCAGCCAAGATTGGGGGAGGGAGCTGTTTTTT. Amino acid sequence: CASSQDWGRELFF.

A remark on this clonotype: Since it is a stray read in a library aimed at alpha chains, this beta chain has a size that is not meaningful. The rearrangement uses TRBV29-1 and TRBJ2-5, with TRBD2 matching 10 bases. V lost 4 bases to trimming and J lost 5 bases; unmatched junction nucleotides: 10. This CDR3 spans 15 amino acids. Germline CDR1 reads SQVTM; CDR2 reads ANQGSEA. In nucleotides, the CDR3 is TGCAGCGTTGGGAGGTCTAGCGGGAGTTGGGAGACCCAGTACTTC. Its protein product is CSVGRSSGSWETQYF.

In this sample, this clonotype is medium-sized. This beta chain is off target for a library built for alpha chains, so its abundance means little. The CDR3 region is CASSSPGSSGANVLTF. In DNA, the CDR3 is TGTGCCAGCAGTTCCCCGGGGAGCTCTGGGGCCAACGTCCTGACTTTC. V gene TRBV28 combines with J gene TRBJ2-6; a weak D match, TRBD2 (5 bases). The CDR3 has 16 amino acids. The V end lost 4 bases, the J end lost 0 bases, and 10 bases lay between the germline ends. Germline values: CDR1 MDHEN, CDR2 SYDVKM. The whole variable domain, filled in from reference TRBV28 and TRBJ2-6, reads DVKVTQSSRYLVKRTGEKVFLECVQDMDHENMFWYRQDPGLGLRLIYFSYDVKMKEKGDIPEGYSVSREKKERFSLILESASTNQTSMYLCASSSPGSSGANVLTFGAGSRLTVL.

This clonotype was seen a few times. This beta chain turned up in a library designed for alpha chains; as an off-target read, its abundance says little. The V gene is TRBV5-1, the J gene TRBJ2-3; a weak D match, TRBD2 (5 bases). The V and J ends lost 0 bases and 8 bases respectively, with 25 bases between them. This CDR3 region has 18 residues. Germline V lookup: CDR1 SGHRS, CDR2 YFSETQ. As DNA, the CDR3 is TGCGCCAGCAGCTTGGCCCTAAGAAACCGACTAAATACCGGTACGCAGTATTTT. This sequence encodes CASSLALRNRLNTGTQYF.

This clonotype has just a few counts. For a library built for alpha chains, this beta chain is a stray read; little rests on its size. This chain connects TRBV2 to TRBJ2-3; 8 bases fit TRBD2. J gave up 1 base and V 4 bases, and 1 base lay outside the gene matches. CDR1 is SNHLY, CDR2 FYNNEI, per germline. The CDR3 consists of 14 residues. The CDR3 DNA is TGTGCCAGCAGTGGTAGCGGGGGCACAGATACGCAGTATTTT. This sequence encodes CASSGSGGTDTQYF.

Note on this clonotype: The library was built for alpha chains, so this beta chain is an off-target read and its size means little. This chain links TRBV5-1 with TRBJ2-7; 7 nucleotides match TRBD2. V shed 10 bases and J 3 bases; nucleotides not matched to a gene: 13. Germline V gene sequence: CDR1 SGHRS, CDR2 YFSETQ. The CDR3 length is 14 residues. The CDR3 nucleotides read TGCGCCCGCCACTCAGCGGGGTTGGGCTACGAGCAGTACTTC. This gives the protein CARHSAGLGYEQYF.

This clonotype is categorized as large (0.1 to 1%). This beta chain is an unintended read in a library built for alpha chains; its size means little. The chain joins TRBV27 to TRBJ2-3, with D maybe TRBD2 (6 bases). Trimming took 5 bases from V and 4 from J, leaving 19 bases between them. CDR1 MNHEY and CDR2 SMNVEV come from the germline V gene (reference sequence). CDR3 length equals 16 residues. The CDR3 DNA reads as TGTGCCAGCAGTCCGTTCTCTACGGGAGACGCAGATACGCAGTATTTT. It translates to CASSPFSTGDADTQYF.

This clonotype appeared a few times. With the library built for alpha chains, this beta chain is off target and its frequency is not meaningful. The V and J genes are TRBV29-1 and TRBJ2-1; a possible D gene is TRBD2 (5 bases). Germline values: CDR1 SQVTM, CDR2 ANQGSEA. Trimming stripped 6 bases from V and 0 bases from J, with 15 bases between. The CDR3 is made up of 15 amino acids. Here the CDR3 DNA reads TGCAGCGTAGAAACTACAGAGGGCTCCTACAATGAGCAGTTCTTC. It is translated as CSVETTEGSYNEQFF.

This clonotype counts as large. As an off-target read in a library built for alpha chains, this beta chain has a frequency of little significance. The rearrangement links TRBV28 to TRBJ2-5; 10 nucleotides align to TRBD1. The germline V gene encodes CDR1 MDHEN and CDR2 SYDVKM. V lost 7 bases to trimming and J lost 5 bases; unmatched junction nucleotides: 10. CDR3 length: 15 residues. This CDR3 is CASKGQGMMWETQYF. The CDR3 DNA is TGTGCCAGCAAGGGACAGGGGATGATGTGGGAGACCCAGTACTTC.

Sample share makes this clonotype medium-sized. This beta chain is an unintended read in a library built for alpha chains; its size means little. The rearrangement uses TRBV9 and TRBJ2-1; possible D gene TRBD1, 5 bases. CDR3 length: 17 residues. Trimming removed 0 bases at V and 3 bases at J, with 16 bases between. The V gene's germline CDR1 is SGDLS and CDR2 YYNGEE. CDR3 bases: TGTGCCAGCAGCGTAGGGGGTCGGACATCTCTCTACAATGAGCAGTTCTTC. Translating gives CASSVGGRTSLYNEQFF. The complete variable domain, with remaining parts taken from reference TRBV9 and TRBJ2-1, reads DSGVTQTPKHLITATGQRVTLRCSPRSGDLSVYWYQQSLDQGLQFLIQYYNGEERAKGNILERFSAQQFPDLHSELNLSSLELGDSALYFCASSVGGRTSLYNEQFFGPGTRLTVL.

This clonotype was detected a few times. This beta chain appears as a stray read in a library generated for alpha chains; its size is not informative. This chain links TRBV7-2 with TRBJ2-7, with 10 positions matching TRBD2. Germline assignment: CDR1 SGHTA and CDR2 FQGNSA. Trimming removed 8 bases from V and 0 bases from J; junction bases left unmatched: 13. CDR3 size: 17 residues. CDR3 in amino acids: CASGSGSGRGSSYEQYF. In nucleotides, the CDR3 is TGTGCCAGCGGGAGCGGGAGCGGGAGGGGTAGCTCCTACGAGCAGTACTTC.

This clonotype was recorded a few times. Because this beta chain is a stray read in a library intended to capture alpha chains, its abundance should not be given much weight. J is TRBJ2-7 and V is TRBV11-1; TRBD2 might be the D (6 bases). Per germline, CDR1 SGHAT and CDR2 FQDESV (reference sequence). V lost 0 bases to trimming and J lost 3 bases, with 6 bases between them. This CDR3 has 13 residues. The CDR3 DNA sequence: TGTGCCAGCAGCTTAGCGCGGGGCTACGAGCAGTACGTC. Amino acids: CASSLARGYEQYV.

For this clonotype: The size of this beta chain means little, since it is a stray read in a library made for alpha chains. The chain links TRBV6-2 or TRBV6-3 to TRBJ2-3; D gene ambiguous. CDR3 size: 12 residues. V lost 2 bases and J lost 5, with 5 bases in between. Germline V CDR1 and CDR2: MNHEY, SVGEGT. CDR3 sequence (DNA): TGTGCCAGCAGTTACGCGAAAGATACGCAGTATTTT. It translates to CASSYAKDTQYF.

This clonotype came up a few times. In a library made to pick up alpha chains, this beta chain is a stray read with a size that means little. In DNA form, the CDR3 reads TGTGCCAGCAGGGGCGGGGCCCGCACAGATACGCAGTATTTT. This gives the protein CASRGGARTDTQYF. The chain is built from TRBV2 and TRBJ2-3, with a possible D match to TRBD2 (6 bases). V lost 6 bases, J lost 1 base, and 11 bases lay in between. Germline CDR1 and CDR2: SNHLY and FYNNEI. CDR3 size: 14 residues.

As for this clonotype: The germline gene is not matched at one end of the junction; a read error may be the cause. With the library built for alpha chains, this beta chain is off target and its frequency is not meaningful. This chain uses TRBV5-6 with TRBJ2-3; a weak D match, TRBD2 (5 bases). The CDR3 is 14 amino acids. Germline values: CDR1 SGHDT, CDR2 YYEEEE. CDR3: CAGSSDWTRDTQYF. The CDR3 nucleotides read TGTGCCGGCAGCTCGGACTGGACCCGGGATACGCAGTATTTT.

This clonotype is a singleton in its sample. A library made for alpha chains picked up this beta chain off target, so its size means little. The chain links TRBV7-2 to TRBJ2-1, with a tentative D call TRBD2 (6 bases). In germline, CDR1 is SGHTA, CDR2 FQGNSA. The germline V and J ends were trimmed by 5 bases and 0 bases, with 11 bases remaining between them. The CDR3 runs to 15 residues. Here the CDR3 reads CASSPGTFSYNEQFF. DNA of the CDR3: TGTGCCAGCAGCCCAGGGACTTTCTCCTACAATGAGCAGTTCTTC.

Turning to this clonotype: This beta chain is off target for a library built for alpha chains, so its abundance means little. The chain is built from TRBV19 and TRBJ2-3; no firm D call. V was trimmed by 6 bases and J by 6 bases, leaving 7 bases between them. CDR1 is LNHDA and CDR2 is SQIVND in the germline V gene (reference sequence). The CDR3 is 11 amino acids. The CDR3, as DNA: TGTGCCAGTAGAGGACGCGATACGCAGTATTTT. Its protein product is CASRGRDTQYF.

Remarks on this clonotype: As an off-target read in a library built for alpha chains, this beta chain has a frequency of little significance. The gene calls are TRBV29-1 and TRBJ2-1; TRBD2 agrees at 11 bases. The CDR3 is 13 residues long. Germline V CDR1 and CDR2: SQVTM, ANQGSEA. The V and J ends lost 6 bases and 13 bases, in that order; junction bases with no gene match: 11. Here the CDR3 reads CSVTTSGTEKQFF. CDR3 in DNA: TGCAGCGTGACGACTAGCGGGACCGAAAAACAGTTCTTC.

On this clonotype itself: A library prepared for alpha chains yielded this beta chain as an off-target read; its size is of little meaning. The V gene is TRBV7-8, the J gene TRBJ2-5; weak D call: TRBD2 (5 bases). The CDR3 is made up of 14 amino acids. Germline lookup yields CDR1 SGHVS and CDR2 FQNEAQ. Trimming took 2 bases from V and 3 from J, leaving 10 bases between them. The chain's CDR3 is CASSLWEIKETQYF. In nucleotides, the CDR3 is TGTGCCAGCAGCTTATGGGAGATAAAAGAGACCCAGTACTTC.

Comments on this clonotype: This beta chain appears as a stray read in a library generated for alpha chains; its size is not informative. The CDR3 here is CASSRTSESPGELFF. The CDR3 coding sequence is TGTGCCAGCAGCCGGACTAGCGAATCCCCCGGGGAGCTGTTTTTT. The chain uses TRBV2 and TRBJ2-2; 9 nucleotides agree with TRBD2. The ends lost 6 bases at V and 6 bases at J; junction bases unmatched: 8. This CDR3 comprises 15 residues. The germline gives CDR1 SNHLY, CDR2 FYNNEI. Using reference TRBV2 and TRBJ2-2 for the parts outside the CDR3, the full variable domain is EPEVTQTPSHQVTQMGQEVILRCVPISNHLYFYWYRQILGQKVEFLVSFYNNEISEKSEIFDDQFSVERPDGSNFTLKIRSTKLEDSAMYFCASSRTSESPGELFFGEGSRLTVL.

By share, this clonotype ranks as medium-sized. With the library built for alpha chains, this beta chain is off target and its frequency is not meaningful. V gene TRBV18 combines with J gene TRBJ2-5; 8 bases match TRBD1. J gave up 5 bases and V 6 bases, and 17 bases lay outside the gene matches. The CDR3 has 17 amino acids. Germline CDR1 and CDR2: KGHSH and LQKENI. CDR3 nucleotides: TGTGCCAGCTCCCCCCTCGGCGTCCAGGGGGCTGGGGAGACCCAGTACTTC. It encodes CASSPLGVQGAGETQYF. Based on the CDR3 plus reference TRBV18 and TRBJ2-5, the full variable domain is NAGVMQNPRHLVRRRGQEARLRCSPMKGHSHVYWYRQLPEEGLKFMVYLQKENIIDESGMPKERFSAEFPKEGPSILRIQQVVRGDSAAYFCASSPLGVQGAGETQYFGPGTRLLVL.

Points on this clonotype: The library was built for alpha chains, so this beta chain is an off-target read and its size means little. This chain links TRBV10-3 with TRBJ2-3; D may be TRBD1 (5 bases). CDR3 size: 15 residues. Germline V gene sequence: CDR1 ENHRY, CDR2 SYGVKD. Trimming took 9 bases from V and 2 from J, leaving 18 bases between them. The CDR3 coding sequence is TGTGCCATTGGACAAGGCACCGGGCCCACAGATACGCAGTATTTT. It yields the protein CAIGQGTGPTDTQYF.

This clonotype was counted only a few times. This beta chain slipped into a library made for alpha chains as a stray read, so its size is not meaningful. The chain joins TRBV29-1 to TRBJ1-1; tentatively, D is TRBD1 (5 bases). V lost 7 bases to trimming and J lost 1 base, with 10 bases between them. The CDR3 totals 12 residues. The germline V gene has CDR1 SQVTM and CDR2 ANQGSEA. This CDR3 is CSAGWANTEAFF. The CDR3 DNA sequence: TGCAGCGCAGGGTGGGCGAACACTGAAGCTTTCTTT.

Note on this clonotype: This beta chain lies outside the target of a library built for alpha chains; its clone size means little. V and J are TRBV29-1 and TRBJ2-1, with D hard to call. CDR1 and CDR2 (germline): SQVTM, ANQGSEA. This CDR3 has 14 residues. The CDR3 coding sequence is TGCAGTCACTCGGGCAGCAGCTCCTACAATGAGCAGTTCTTC. It specifies CSHSGSSSYNEQFF.

Regarding this clonotype: Found in a library prepared for alpha chains, this beta chain is an off-target read, and its abundance has little meaning. This chain links TRBV25-1 with TRBJ2-3; the D gene is possibly TRBD1 (6 bases). Trimming took 6 bases from V and 3 from J, leaving 19 bases between them. Germline V gene lookup returns CDR1 MGHDK and CDR2 SYGVNS. CDR3 length: 16 residues. This CDR3 is CASSPSRGQGTDTQYF. Written as DNA, the CDR3 is TGTGCCAGCAGCCCCTCGAGAGGGCAGGGGACAGATACGCAGTATTTT.

About this clonotype: A library prepared for alpha chains yielded this beta chain as an off-target read; its size is of little meaning. The J gene is TRBJ2-3, the V gene TRBV7-2; D may be TRBD1 (5 bases). The germline gives CDR1 SGHTA, CDR2 FQGNSA. This CDR3 is built from 14 residues. Deletions cut 1 base from V and 6 bases from J, with 11 bases between. The CDR3 DNA reads TGTGCCAGCAGCTTAGTAACAGGATCGGATACGCAGTATTTT. It yields the protein CASSLVTGSDTQYF.

In regard to this clonotype: The library was prepared for alpha chains; this beta chain is a stray read, so its frequency means little. CDR3 bases: TGCGCCAGCAGCCAACTGGGGGATGGCGGGGAGCTGTTTTTT. Amino acid sequence: CASSQLGDGGELFF. J is TRBJ2-2 and V is TRBV5-1, with D possibly called TRBD1 or TRBD2 (5 bases each). Deletions cut 4 bases from V and 7 bases from J, with 14 bases between. The CDR3 runs to 14 residues. CDR1 and CDR2 from the germline V gene are SGHRS and YFSETQ.

Worth noting for this clonotype: A much larger clone sits a single nucleotide away, making a read error possible. Little can be read into the size of this beta chain, an off-target read in a library designed for alpha chains. The rearrangement links TRBV23-1 to TRBJ2-7; D not certain. TRBV23-1 is labeled an ORF, and its function is uncertain. CDR3 length: 12 residues. Trimming shortened V by 4 bases and J by 9 bases, and 13 bases separated the two germline ends. The DNA for the CDR3 is TGCGCCAGCAGTCTCGAGAAGGACGTGCAGTACTTC. Its protein is CASSLEKDVQYF.

Concerning this clonotype itself: This beta chain turned up in a library designed for alpha chains; as an off-target read, its abundance says little. The CDR3 nucleotides read TGCAGTGCCCCGGGTCCATACACAGATACGCAGTATTTT. Translating gives CSAPGPYTDTQYF. The gene calls are TRBV20-1 and TRBJ2-3, with D unclear. V was shortened by 6 bases and J by 2 bases, with 12 bases between the two germline ends. The germline V gene encodes CDR1 DFQATT and CDR2 SNEGSKA (reference sequence). The CDR3 runs to 13 residues.

As for this clonotype: Found in a library prepared for alpha chains, this beta chain is an off-target read, and its abundance has little meaning. This rearrangement joins TRBV28 to TRBJ2-7; 8 bases map to TRBD1. V trimming: 7 bases; J trimming: 5 bases; junction bases outside the gene matches: 10. Germline V lookup: CDR1 MDHEN, CDR2 SYDVKM. The CDR3 extends over 14 amino acids. The CDR3, as DNA: TGTGCCAGCACCCTCCGGGACAGGCTCCACGAGCAGTACTTC. Translated: CASTLRDRLHEQYF. Looking up the rest from reference TRBV28 and TRBJ2-7 gives the full variable domain: DVKVTQSSRYLVKRTGEKVFLECVQDMDHENMFWYRQDPGLGLRLIYFSYDVKMKEKGDIPEGYSVSREKKERFSLILESASTNQTSMYLCASTLRDRLHEQYFGPGTRLTVT.